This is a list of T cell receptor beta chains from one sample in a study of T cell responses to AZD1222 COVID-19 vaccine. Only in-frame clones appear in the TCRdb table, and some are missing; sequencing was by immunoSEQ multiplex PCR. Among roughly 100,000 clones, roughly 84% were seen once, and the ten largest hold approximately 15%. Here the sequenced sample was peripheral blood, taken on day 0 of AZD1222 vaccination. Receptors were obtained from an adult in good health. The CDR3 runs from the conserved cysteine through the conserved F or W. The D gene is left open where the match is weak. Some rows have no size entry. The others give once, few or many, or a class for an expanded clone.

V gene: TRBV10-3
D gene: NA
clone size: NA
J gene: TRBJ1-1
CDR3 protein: CATSGGGNTEAFF
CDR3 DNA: TGTGCCACCTCCGGGGGAGGAAACACTGAAGCTTTCTTT

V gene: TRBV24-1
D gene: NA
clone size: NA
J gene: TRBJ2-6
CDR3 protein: CATSDSMTGSGANVLTF
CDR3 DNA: TGTGCCACCAGTGACTCCATGACAGGTTCTGGGGCCAACGTCCTGACTTTC

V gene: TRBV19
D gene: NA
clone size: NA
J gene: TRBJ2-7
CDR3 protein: CASSLTGHYEQYF
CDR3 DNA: TGTGCCAGTAGTTTGACAGGCCACTACGAGCAGTACTTC

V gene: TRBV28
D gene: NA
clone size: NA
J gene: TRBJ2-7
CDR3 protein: CASGGKGGAEQYF
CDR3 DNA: TGTGCCAGCGGAGGTAAAGGAGGAGCCGAGCAGTACTTC

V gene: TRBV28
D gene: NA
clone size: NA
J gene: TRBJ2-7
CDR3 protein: CASSPLAPYEQYF
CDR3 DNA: TGTGCCAGCAGTCCCTTGGCGCCTTACGAGCAGTACTTC

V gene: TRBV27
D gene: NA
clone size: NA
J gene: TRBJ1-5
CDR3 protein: CASSLRGIYSNQPQHF
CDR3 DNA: TGTGCCAGCAGTTTACGGGGGATTTATAGCAATCAGCCCCAGCATTTT

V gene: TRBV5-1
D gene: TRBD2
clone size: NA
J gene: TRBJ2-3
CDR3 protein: CASSLDGGGGTDTQYF
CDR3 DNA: TGCGCCAGCAGCTTGGATGGCGGGGGGGGAACAGATACGCAGTATTTT

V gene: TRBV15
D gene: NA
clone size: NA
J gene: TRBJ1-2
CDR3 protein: CATSRDEQGGYTF
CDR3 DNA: TGTGCCACCAGCAGAGATGAACAGGGCGGCTACACCTTC

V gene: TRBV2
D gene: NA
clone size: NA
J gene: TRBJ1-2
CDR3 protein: CASSGGKDYGYTF
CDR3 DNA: TGTGCCAGCAGTGGGGGGAAGGACTATGGCTACACCTTC

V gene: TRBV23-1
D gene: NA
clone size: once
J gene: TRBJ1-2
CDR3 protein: CASSHHRPEGYGYTF
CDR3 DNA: TGCGCCAGCAGTCACCACAGACCCGAGGGCTATGGCTACACCTTC

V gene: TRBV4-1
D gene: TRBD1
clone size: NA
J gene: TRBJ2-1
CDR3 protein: CASSQTGTGNNEQFF
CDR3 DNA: TGCGCCAGCAGCCAAACCGGGACAGGGAACAATGAGCAGTTCTTC

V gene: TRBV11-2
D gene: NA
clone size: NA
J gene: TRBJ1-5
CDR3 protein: CASSKQTGPGNQPQHF
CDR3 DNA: TGTGCCAGCAGCAAACAAACAGGGCCGGGCAATCAGCCCCAGCATTTT

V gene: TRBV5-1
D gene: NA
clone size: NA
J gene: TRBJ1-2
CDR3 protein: CASSLGQTSYGYTF
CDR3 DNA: TGCGCCAGCAGCTTGGGACAGACATCCTATGGCTACACCTTC

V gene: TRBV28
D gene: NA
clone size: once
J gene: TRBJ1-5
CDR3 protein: CASSAGVLGQPQHF
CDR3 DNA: TGTGCCAGCAGCGCAGGGGTGCTGGGCCAGCCCCAGCATTTT

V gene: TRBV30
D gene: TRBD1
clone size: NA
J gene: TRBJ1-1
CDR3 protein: CAWRGQGENTEAFF
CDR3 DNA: TGTGCCTGGAGGGGACAGGGAGAGAACACTGAAGCTTTCTTT

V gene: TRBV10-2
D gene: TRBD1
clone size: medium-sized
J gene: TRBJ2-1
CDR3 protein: CASTRDRSYNEQFF
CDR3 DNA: TGCGCCAGCACAAGGGACAGGTCCTACAATGAGCAGTTCTTC

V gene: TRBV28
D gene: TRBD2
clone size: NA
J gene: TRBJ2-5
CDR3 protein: CASSSSGLAGRETQYF
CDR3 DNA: TGTGCCAGCAGTTCGTCGGGACTAGCGGGGCGGGAGACCCAGTACTTC

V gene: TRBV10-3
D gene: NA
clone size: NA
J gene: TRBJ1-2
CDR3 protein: CAIKGANYGYTF
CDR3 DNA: TGTGCCATCAAGGGGGCTAACTATGGCTACACCTTC

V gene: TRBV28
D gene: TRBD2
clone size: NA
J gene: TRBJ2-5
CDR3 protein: CASSLYSSAGGKETQYF
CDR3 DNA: TGTGCCAGCAGTTTATACAGTTCAGCGGGAGGGAAAGAGACCCAGTACTTC

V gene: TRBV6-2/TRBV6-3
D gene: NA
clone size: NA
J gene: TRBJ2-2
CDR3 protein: CASSYPDPAPGELFF
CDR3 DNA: TGTGCCAGCAGTTACCCCGACCCCGCTCCCGGGGAGCTGTTTTTT

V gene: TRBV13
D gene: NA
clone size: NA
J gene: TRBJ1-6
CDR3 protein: CASSLVGEISPLHF
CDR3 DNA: TGTGCCAGCAGCTTAGTTGGGGAAATTTCACCCCTCCACTTT

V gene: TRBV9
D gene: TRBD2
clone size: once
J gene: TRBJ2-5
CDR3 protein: CASSVASGRAGETQYF
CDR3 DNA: TGTGCCAGCAGCGTAGCTAGCGGGAGGGCGGGGGAGACCCAGTACTTC

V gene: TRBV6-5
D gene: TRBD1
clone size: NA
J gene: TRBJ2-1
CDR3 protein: CASRLQGAQFEQFF
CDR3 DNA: TGTGCCAGCAGACTACAGGGGGCGCAGTTTGAGCAGTTCTTC

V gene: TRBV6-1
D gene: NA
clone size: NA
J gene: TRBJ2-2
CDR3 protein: CASSLVGSNTGELFF
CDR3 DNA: TGTGCCAGCAGTTTGGTGGGATCAAACACCGGGGAGCTGTTTTTT

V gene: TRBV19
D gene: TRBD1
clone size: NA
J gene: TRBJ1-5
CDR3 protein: CASSIGQGGNQPQHF
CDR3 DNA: TGTGCCAGTAGTATCGGACAGGGAGGCAATCAGCCCCAGCATTTT

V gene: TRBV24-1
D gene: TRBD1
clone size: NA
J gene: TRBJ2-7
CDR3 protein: CATSDPGQGSYEQYF
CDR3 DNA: TGTGCCACCAGTGATCCAGGACAGGGCTCCTACGAGCAGTACTTC

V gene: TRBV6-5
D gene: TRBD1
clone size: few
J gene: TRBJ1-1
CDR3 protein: CASSRTGNTEAFF
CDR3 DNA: TGTGCCAGCAGTAGGACAGGGAACACTGAAGCTTTCTTT

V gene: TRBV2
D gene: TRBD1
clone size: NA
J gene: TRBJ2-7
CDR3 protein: CASSSRDSGYEQYF
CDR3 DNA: TGTGCCAGCAGTTCCCGGGACAGTGGGTACGAGCAGTACTTC

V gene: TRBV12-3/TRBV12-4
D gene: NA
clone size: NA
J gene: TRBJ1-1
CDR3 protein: CASSLGWGEAFF
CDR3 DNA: TGTGCCAGCAGTTTAGGATGGGGGGAAGCTTTCTTT

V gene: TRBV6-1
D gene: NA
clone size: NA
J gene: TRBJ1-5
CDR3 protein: CASSGAAGTYNQPQHF
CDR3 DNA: TGTGCCAGCAGTGGGGCCGCCGGGACATACAATCAGCCCCAGCATTTT

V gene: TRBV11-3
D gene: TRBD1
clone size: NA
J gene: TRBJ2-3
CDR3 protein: CASSDTPDRRFTDTQYF
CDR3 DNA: TGTGCCAGCAGCGATACACCGGACAGGAGGTTTACAGATACGCAGTATTTT

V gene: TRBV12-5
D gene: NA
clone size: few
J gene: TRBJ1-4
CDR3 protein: CASGSTAPNEKLFF
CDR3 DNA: TGTGCTAGTGGTTCGACAGCACCTAATGAAAAACTGTTTTTT

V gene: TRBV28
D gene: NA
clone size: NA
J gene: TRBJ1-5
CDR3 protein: CASRESNQPQHF
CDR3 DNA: TGTGCCAGCAGGGAAAGCAATCAGCCCCAGCATTTT

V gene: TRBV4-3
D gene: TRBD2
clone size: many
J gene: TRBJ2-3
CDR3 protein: CASSQDLVASGRTSTDTQYF
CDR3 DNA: TGCGCCAGCAGCCAAGATTTGGTGGCTAGCGGGAGGACTAGCACAGATACGCAGTATTTT

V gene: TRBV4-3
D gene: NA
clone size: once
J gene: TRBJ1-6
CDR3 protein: CASSLGGGPYNSPLHF
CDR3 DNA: TGCGCCAGCAGCCTGGGGGGCGGTCCGTATAATTCACCCCTCCACTTT

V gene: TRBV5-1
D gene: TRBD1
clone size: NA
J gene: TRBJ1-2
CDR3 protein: CASSHLSGQYGYTF
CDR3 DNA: TGCGCCAGCAGCCACTTATCGGGACAGTATGGCTACACCTTC

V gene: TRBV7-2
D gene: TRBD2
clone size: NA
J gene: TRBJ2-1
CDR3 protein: CASTTNRGGLYNEQFF
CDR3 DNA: TGTGCCAGCACCACAAATCGGGGGGGGCTCTACAATGAGCAGTTCTTC

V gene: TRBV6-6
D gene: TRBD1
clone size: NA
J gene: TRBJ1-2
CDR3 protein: CASSYPTGVNYGYTF
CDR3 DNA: TGTGCCAGCAGTTATCCCACAGGGGTTAACTATGGCTACACCTTC

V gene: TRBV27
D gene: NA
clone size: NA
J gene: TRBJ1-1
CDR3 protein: CASSFSGLDTEAFF
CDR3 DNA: TGTGCCAGCAGTTTTTCCGGCCTCGACACTGAAGCTTTCTTT

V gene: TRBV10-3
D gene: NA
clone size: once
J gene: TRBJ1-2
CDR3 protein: CAINTRTRDGYTF
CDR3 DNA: TGTGCCATCAATACGCGAACCAGGGACGGCTACACCTTC

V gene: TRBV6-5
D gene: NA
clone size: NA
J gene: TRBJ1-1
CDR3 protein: CASRQTSLNTEAFF
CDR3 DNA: TGTGCCAGCAGACAGACATCTTTGAACACTGAAGCTTTCTTT

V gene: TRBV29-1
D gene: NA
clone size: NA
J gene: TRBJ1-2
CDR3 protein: CSVRGTQQLIDTF
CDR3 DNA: TGCAGCGTCAGAGGGACACAGCAGCTTATCGACACCTTC

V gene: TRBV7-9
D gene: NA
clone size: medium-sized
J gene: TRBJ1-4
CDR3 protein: CASSLAEVKGEKLFF
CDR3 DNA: TGTGCCAGCAGCTTAGCGGAGGTGAAGGGTGAAAAACTGTTTTTT

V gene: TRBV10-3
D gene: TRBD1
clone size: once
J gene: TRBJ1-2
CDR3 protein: CAISADRGELRGYTF
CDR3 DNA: TGTGCCATCAGTGCCGACAGGGGCGAGTTGAGGGGCTACACCTTC

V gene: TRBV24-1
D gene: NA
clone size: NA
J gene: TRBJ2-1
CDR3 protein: CATSALPSGLSYNEQFF
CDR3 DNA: TGTGCCACCAGTGCCTTGCCAAGCGGGCTATCCTACAATGAGCAGTTCTTC

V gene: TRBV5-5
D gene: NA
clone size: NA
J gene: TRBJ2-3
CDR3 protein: CASSSGVGSDTQYF
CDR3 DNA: TGTGCCAGCAGCTCCGGGGTAGGGTCAGATACGCAGTATTTT

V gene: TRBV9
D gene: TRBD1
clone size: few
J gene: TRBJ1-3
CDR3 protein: CASSVWGQGKAGNTIYF
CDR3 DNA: TGTGCCAGCAGCGTATGGGGACAGGGGAAAGCTGGAAACACCATATATTTT

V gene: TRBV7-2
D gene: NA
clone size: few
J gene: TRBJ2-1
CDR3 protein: CASRSQLNSYNEQFF
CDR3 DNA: TGTGCCAGCAGGTCTCAGTTAAACTCCTACAATGAGCAGTTCTTC

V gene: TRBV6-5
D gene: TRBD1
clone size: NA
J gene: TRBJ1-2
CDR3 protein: CASTGPDRENYGYTF
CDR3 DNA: TGTGCCAGCACCGGCCCGGACAGGGAAAACTATGGCTACACCTTC

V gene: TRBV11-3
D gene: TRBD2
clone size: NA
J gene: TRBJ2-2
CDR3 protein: CASSMITGLAGDTGELFF
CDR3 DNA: TGTGCCAGCAGCATGATCACGGGACTAGCGGGAGACACCGGGGAGCTGTTTTTT

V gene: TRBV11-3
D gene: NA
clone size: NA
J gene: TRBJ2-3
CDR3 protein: CASGFADTQYF
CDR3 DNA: TGTGCCAGCGGGTTTGCAGATACGCAGTATTTT

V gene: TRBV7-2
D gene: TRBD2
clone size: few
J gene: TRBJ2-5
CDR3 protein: CASSAPGLAGPKTQYF
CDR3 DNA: TGTGCCAGCAGCGCACCGGGACTAGCGGGACCTAAGACCCAGTACTTC